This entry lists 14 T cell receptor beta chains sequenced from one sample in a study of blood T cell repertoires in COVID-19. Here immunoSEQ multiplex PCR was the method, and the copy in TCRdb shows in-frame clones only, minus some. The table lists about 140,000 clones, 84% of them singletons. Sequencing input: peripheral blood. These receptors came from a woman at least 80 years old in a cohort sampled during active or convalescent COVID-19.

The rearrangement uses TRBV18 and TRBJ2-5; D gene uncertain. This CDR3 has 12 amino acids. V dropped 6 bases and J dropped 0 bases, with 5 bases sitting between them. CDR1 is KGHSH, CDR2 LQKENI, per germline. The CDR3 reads CASSRYQETQYF. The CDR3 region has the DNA TGTGCCAGCTCCCGGTACCAAGAGACCCAGTACTTC.

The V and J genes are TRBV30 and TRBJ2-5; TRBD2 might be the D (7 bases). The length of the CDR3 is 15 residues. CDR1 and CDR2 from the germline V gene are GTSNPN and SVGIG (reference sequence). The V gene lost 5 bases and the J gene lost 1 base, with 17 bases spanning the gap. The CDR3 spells CAWGVWGGPQETQYF. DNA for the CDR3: TGTGCCTGGGGGGTTTGGGGGGGGCCCCAAGAGACCCAGTACTTC.

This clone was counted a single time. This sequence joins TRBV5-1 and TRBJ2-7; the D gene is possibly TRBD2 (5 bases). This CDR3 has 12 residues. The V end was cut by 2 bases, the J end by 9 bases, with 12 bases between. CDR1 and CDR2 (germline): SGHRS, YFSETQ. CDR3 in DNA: TGCGCCAGCAGCTTTGGAGCGGATGGGCAGTACTTC. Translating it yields CASSFGADGQYF.

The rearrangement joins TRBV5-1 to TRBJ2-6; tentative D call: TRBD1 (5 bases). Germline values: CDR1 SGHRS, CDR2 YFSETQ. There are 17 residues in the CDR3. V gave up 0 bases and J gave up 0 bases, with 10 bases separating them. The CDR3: CASSLGAGISGANVLTF. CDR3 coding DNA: TGCGCCAGCAGCTTGGGCGCAGGGATCTCTGGGGCCAACGTCCTGACTTTC. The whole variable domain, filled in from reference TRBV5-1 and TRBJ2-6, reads KAGVTQTPRYLIKTRGQQVTLSCSPISGHRSVSWYQQTPGQGLQFLFEYFSETQRNKGNFPGRFSGRQFSNSRSEMNVSTLELGDSALYLCASSLGAGISGANVLTFGAGSRLTVL.

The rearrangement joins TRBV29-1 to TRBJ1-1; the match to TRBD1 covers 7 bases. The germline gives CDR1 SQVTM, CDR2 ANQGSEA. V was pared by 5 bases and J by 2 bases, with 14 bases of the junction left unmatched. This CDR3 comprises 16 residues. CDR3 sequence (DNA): TGCAGCGTTCAAGGACGACAGGGTAGGCCAAACACTGAAGCTTTCTTT. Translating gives CSVQGRQGRPNTEAFF.

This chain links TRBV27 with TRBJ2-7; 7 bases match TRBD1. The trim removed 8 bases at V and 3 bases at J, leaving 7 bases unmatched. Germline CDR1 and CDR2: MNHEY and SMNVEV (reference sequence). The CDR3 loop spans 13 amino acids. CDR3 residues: CASSGQENYEQYF. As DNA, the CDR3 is TGTGCCAGCTCCGGACAGGAGAACTACGAGCAGTACTTC.

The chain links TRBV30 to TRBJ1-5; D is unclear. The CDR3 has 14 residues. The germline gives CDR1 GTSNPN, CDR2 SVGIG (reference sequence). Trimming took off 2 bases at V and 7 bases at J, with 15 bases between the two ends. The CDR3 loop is CAWSRVGTMQPQHF. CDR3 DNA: TGTGCCTGGAGTCGGGTAGGTACCATGCAGCCCCAGCATTTT.

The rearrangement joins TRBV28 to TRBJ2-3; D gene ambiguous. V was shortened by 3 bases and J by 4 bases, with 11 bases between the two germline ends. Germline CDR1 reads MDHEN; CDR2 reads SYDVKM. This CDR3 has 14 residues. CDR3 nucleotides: TGTGCCAGCAGTTTCTCTAGTTTTGCAGATACGCAGTATTTT. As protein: CASSFSSFADTQYF.

CDR3 in amino acids: CASSWGVGEKLFF. CDR3 DNA: TGTGCCAGCAGTTGGGGAGTGGGTGAAAAACTGTTTTTT. The chain joins TRBV28 to TRBJ1-4; no firm D call. Per germline, CDR1 MDHEN and CDR2 SYDVKM. The CDR3 has 13 residues. V lost 4 bases and J lost 7, with 10 bases in between.

CDR3 nucleotide sequence: TGTGCCAGCAGCTGGGGACAGAGACAAGAGACCCAGTACTTC. Translated: CASSWGQRQETQYF. The gene calls are TRBV7-2 and TRBJ2-5, with 7 positions matching TRBD1. Germline V gene sequence: CDR1 SGHTA, CDR2 FQGNSA. The J segment lost 2 bases and the V segment lost 4 bases, leaving 4 bases of the junction unmatched. There are 14 residues in the CDR3.

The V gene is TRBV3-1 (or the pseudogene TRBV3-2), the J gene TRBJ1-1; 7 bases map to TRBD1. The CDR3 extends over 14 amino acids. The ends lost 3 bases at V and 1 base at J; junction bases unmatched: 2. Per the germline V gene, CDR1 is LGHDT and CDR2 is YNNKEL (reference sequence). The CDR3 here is CASSQNRGNTEAFF. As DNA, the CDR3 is TGTGCCAGCAGCCAGAACAGGGGGAACACTGAAGCTTTCTTT.

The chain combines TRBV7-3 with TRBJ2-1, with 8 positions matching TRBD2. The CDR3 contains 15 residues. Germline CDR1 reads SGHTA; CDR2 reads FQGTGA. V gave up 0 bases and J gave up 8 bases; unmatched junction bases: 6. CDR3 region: CASSLTGTRADEQFF. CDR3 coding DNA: TGTGCCAGCAGCTTAACCGGGACTAGGGCCGATGAGCAGTTCTTC.

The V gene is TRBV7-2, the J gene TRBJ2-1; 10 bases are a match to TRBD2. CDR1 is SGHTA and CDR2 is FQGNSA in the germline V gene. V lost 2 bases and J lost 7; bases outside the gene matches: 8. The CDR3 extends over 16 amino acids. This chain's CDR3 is CASSLFSTSGDNEQFF. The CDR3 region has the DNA TGTGCCAGCAGCTTATTCAGCACTAGCGGGGATAATGAGCAGTTCTTC.

DNA for the CDR3: TGTGCCAGTACGGCCCTGGACATCGATACGCAGTATTTT. Amino acids: CASTALDIDTQYF. The chain combines TRBV19 with TRBJ2-3; possibly TRBD1 for D (5 bases). The CDR3 runs to 13 residues. Trimming took 7 bases from V and 6 from J, leaving 14 bases between them. In germline, CDR1 is LNHDA, CDR2 SQIVND (reference sequence).